These 12 T cell receptor beta chains originate from one sample sequenced in a study of T cell responses to AZD1222 COVID-19 vaccine. Using immunoSEQ multiplex PCR, the repertoire was profiled, and TCRdb retains in-frame clones only, with some absent. The repertoire holds about 66,000 clones, more than 75% seen once, with roughly 17% in the top ten. The source was peripheral blood, collected on day 0 of AZD1222 vaccination. Source of these receptors: an adult in good health.

This chain links TRBV30 with TRBJ1-4; D uncertain. CDR3 length: 11 amino acids. In germline, CDR1 is GTSNPN, CDR2 SVGIG (reference sequence). This chain's CDR3 is CTGTTNEKLFF. The CDR3 region has the DNA TGTACTGGCACAACTAATGAAAAACTGTTTTTT.

This sequence joins TRBV24-1 and TRBJ2-2, with 7 bases aligning to TRBD2. Germline V lookup: CDR1 KGHDR, CDR2 SFDVKD. This CDR3 comprises 16 residues. The J segment lost 1 base and the V segment lost 5 bases, leaving 6 bases of the junction unmatched. This CDR3 is CATSASGGGNTGELFF. The CDR3 nucleotides read TGTGCCACCAGTGCTTCTGGCGGGGGGAACACCGGGGAGCTGTTTTTT.

The rearrangement uses TRBV24-1 and TRBJ2-1; no firm D call. The CDR3 is 12 amino acids. Trimming shortened V by 5 bases and J by 9 bases, and 10 bases separated the two germline ends. The germline V gene encodes CDR1 KGHDR and CDR2 SFDVKD. The CDR3 coding sequence is TGTGCCACCAGTGCCTTTGGGCGTGAGCAGTTCTTC. Its translation: CATSAFGREQFF.

The genes are TRBV28 and TRBJ1-2; 9 bases are a match to TRBD1. This CDR3 has 17 amino acids. Germline CDR1 and CDR2: MDHEN and SYDVKM. Trimming removed 6 bases from V and 2 bases from J; junction bases left unmatched: 13. The CDR3 protein is CASSLGGGGQGNYGYTF. Here the CDR3 DNA reads TGTGCCAGCAGCCTAGGGGGCGGGGGACAGGGAAACTATGGCTACACCTTC.

This sequence joins TRBV5-8 and TRBJ2-7, with TRBD2 identical over 9 bases. The CDR3 has 15 amino acids. After removal of 1 base from V and 7 bases from J, the junction contained 9 bases not matched to a gene. CDR1 SGHTS and CDR2 YDEGEE come from the germline V gene. Written as DNA, the CDR3 is TGTGCCAGCAGCTTGATCGTAGCGGGAGTGGGAGAGCAGTACTTC. This codes for CASSLIVAGVGEQYF.

The rearrangement uses TRBV14 and TRBJ2-1; D may match TRBD1 or TRBD2 (7 bases each). The CDR3 covers 16 residues. V lost 3 bases to trimming and J lost 4 bases, with 16 bases between them. Germline V gene lookup returns CDR1 SGHDN and CDR2 FVKESK. The CDR3 coding sequence is TGTGCCAGCAGCCATAGGGAGGGGACAGATTACAATGAGCAGTTCTTC. Translating gives CASSHREGTDYNEQFF.

The J gene is TRBJ1-5, the V gene TRBV12-3 or TRBV12-4, with D unclear. CDR3 length equals 13 residues. V was cut by 1 base and J by 6 bases, with 7 bases left in between. This chain's CDR3 is CASSLEGPQPQHF. Here the CDR3 DNA reads TGTGCCAGCAGTTTAGAAGGGCCTCAGCCCCAGCATTTT.

The gene calls are TRBV11-2 and TRBJ1-3; no firm D call. The CDR3 extends over 15 amino acids. CDR1 SGHAT and CDR2 FQNNGV come from the germline V gene. V dropped 0 bases and J dropped 4 bases, with 10 bases sitting between them. CDR3: CASSLEGIPGNTIYF. In DNA form, the CDR3 reads TGTGCCAGCAGCTTAGAAGGGATCCCGGGAAACACCATATATTTT.

V usage is TRBV2 and J usage is TRBJ1-2; no firm D call. CDR3 length: 13 residues. From germline, CDR1 is SNHLY and CDR2 FYNNEI. The V and J ends lost 5 bases and 1 base respectively, with 8 bases between them. The CDR3 loop reads CASSTEGNYGYTF. CDR3 sequence (DNA): TGTGCCAGCAGTACCGAGGGTAACTATGGCTACACCTTC. Filled out from reference TRBV2 and TRBJ1-2, the complete variable domain reads EPEVTQTPSHQVTQMGQEVILRCVPISNHLYFYWYRQILGQKVEFLVSFYNNEISEKSEIFDDQFSVERPDGSNFTLKIRSTKLEDSAMYFCASSTEGNYGYTFGSGTRLTVV.

V usage is TRBV2 and J usage is TRBJ1-5; TRBD1 might be the D (6 bases). The CDR3 runs to 17 residues. Germline V gene lookup returns CDR1 SNHLY and CDR2 FYNNEI. The ends were cut back, 6 bases at V and 2 bases at J, with 20 bases in the middle. In DNA form, the CDR3 reads TGTGCCAGCAGGCTACAACAGGGACCCCTTCGCAATCAGCCCCAGCATTTT. This encodes CASRLQQGPLRNQPQHF.

This chain links TRBV5-1 with TRBJ1-1; 8 positions agree with TRBD1. V dropped 0 bases and J dropped 0; count of bases not matched to a gene: 1. This CDR3 spans 15 amino acids. Per the germline V gene, CDR1 is SGHRS and CDR2 is YFSETQ. The CDR3 protein is CASSLEDRVNTEAFF. The CDR3 DNA reads TGCGCCAGCAGCTTGGAGGACAGGGTGAACACTGAAGCTTTCTTT.

V and J are TRBV6-5 and TRBJ2-7; no clear D. Germline assignment: CDR1 MNHEY and CDR2 SVGAGI. The germline V and J ends were trimmed by 6 bases and 2 bases, with 14 bases remaining between them. The CDR3 loop spans 14 amino acids. CDR3 sequence: CASSNTGPPYEQYF. Written as DNA, the CDR3 is TGTGCCAGCAGCAACACCGGGCCGCCCTACGAGCAGTACTTC.